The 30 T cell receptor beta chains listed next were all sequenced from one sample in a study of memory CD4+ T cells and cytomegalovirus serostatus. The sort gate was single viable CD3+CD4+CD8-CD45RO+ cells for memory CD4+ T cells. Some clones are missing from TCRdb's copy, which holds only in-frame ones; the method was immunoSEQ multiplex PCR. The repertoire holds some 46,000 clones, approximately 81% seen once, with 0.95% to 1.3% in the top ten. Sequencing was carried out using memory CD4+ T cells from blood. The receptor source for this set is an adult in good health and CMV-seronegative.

The CDR3 protein is CASSLNRGSGNTIYF. CDR3 in DNA: TGTGCCAGCAGCTTGAACAGGGGATCCGGAAACACCATATATTTT. This rearrangement joins TRBV11-3 to TRBJ1-3; 7 nucleotides agree with TRBD1. This CDR3 spans 15 amino acids. Per germline, CDR1 SGHNT and CDR2 YENEEA. V trimming: 3 bases; J trimming: 4 bases; junction bases outside the gene matches: 6.

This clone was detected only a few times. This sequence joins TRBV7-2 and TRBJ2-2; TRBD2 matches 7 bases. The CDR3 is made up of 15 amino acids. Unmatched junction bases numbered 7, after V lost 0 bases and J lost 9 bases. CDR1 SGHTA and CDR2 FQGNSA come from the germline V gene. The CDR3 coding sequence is TGTGCCAGCAGCTTAGCGCAGGGAGGGATCAGGGAGCTGTTTTTT. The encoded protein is CASSLAQGGIRELFF.

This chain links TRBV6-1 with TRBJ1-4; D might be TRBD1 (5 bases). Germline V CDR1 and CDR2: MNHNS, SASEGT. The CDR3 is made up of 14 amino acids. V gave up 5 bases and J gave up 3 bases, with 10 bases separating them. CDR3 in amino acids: CASSFGDANEKLFF. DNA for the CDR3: TGTGCCAGCAGTTTTGGGGACGCTAATGAAAAACTGTTTTTT.

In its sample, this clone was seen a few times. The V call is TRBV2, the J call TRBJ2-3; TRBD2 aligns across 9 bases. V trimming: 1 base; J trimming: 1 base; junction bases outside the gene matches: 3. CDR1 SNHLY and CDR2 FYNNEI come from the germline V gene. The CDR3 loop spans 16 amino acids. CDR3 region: CASSEVRTSGTDTQYF. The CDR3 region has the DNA TGTGCCAGCAGTGAAGTGAGGACTAGCGGCACAGATACGCAGTATTTT. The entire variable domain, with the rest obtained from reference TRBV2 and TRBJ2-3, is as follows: EPEVTQTPSHQVTQMGQEVILRCVPISNHLYFYWYRQILGQKVEFLVSFYNNEISEKSEIFDDQFSVERPDGSNFTLKIRSTKLEDSAMYFCASSEVRTSGTDTQYFGPGTRLTVL.

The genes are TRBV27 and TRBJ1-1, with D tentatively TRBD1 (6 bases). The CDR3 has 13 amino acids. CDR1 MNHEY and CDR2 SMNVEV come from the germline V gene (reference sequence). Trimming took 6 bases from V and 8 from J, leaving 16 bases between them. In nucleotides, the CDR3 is TGTGCCAGCAGATATAGGCGGGGGCGCGAAGCTTTCTTT. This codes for CASRYRRGREAFF.

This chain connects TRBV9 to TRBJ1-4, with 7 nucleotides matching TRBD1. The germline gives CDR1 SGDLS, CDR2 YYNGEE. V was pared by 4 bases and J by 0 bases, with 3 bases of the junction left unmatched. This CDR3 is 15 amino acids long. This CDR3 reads CASSLQGATNEKLFF. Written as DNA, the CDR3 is TGTGCCAGCAGCCTCCAGGGGGCAACTAATGAAAAACTGTTTTTT.

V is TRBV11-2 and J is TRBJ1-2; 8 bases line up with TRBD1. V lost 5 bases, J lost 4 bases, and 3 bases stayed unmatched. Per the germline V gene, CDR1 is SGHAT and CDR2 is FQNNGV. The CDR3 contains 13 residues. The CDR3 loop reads CASSLGQVYGYTF. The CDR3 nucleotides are TGTGCCAGCAGCCTGGGACAGGTCTATGGCTACACCTTC.

CDR3 sequence reads: CASSSPGTSVNEQFF. The DNA for the CDR3 is TGTGCCAGCAGCTCCCCCGGGACTAGCGTAAATGAGCAGTTCTTC. The J gene is TRBJ2-1, the V gene TRBV7-9; 10 nucleotides line up with TRBD2. This CDR3 spans 15 amino acids. Germline V gives CDR1 SEHNR, CDR2 FQNEAQ (reference sequence). V lost 4 bases and J lost 7; bases outside the gene matches: 7.

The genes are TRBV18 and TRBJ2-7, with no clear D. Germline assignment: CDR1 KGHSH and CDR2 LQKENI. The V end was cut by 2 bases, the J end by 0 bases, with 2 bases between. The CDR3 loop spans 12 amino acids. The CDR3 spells CASSPASYEQYF. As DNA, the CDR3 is TGTGCCAGCTCACCAGCCTCCTACGAGCAGTACTTC.

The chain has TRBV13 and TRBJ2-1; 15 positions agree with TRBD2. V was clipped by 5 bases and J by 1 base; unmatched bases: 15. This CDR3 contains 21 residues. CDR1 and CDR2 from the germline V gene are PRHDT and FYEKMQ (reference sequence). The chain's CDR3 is CASSQRLFGLAGGRSYNEQFF. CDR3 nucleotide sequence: TGTGCCAGCAGCCAACGCCTGTTTGGACTAGCGGGAGGGCGGTCCTACAATGAGCAGTTCTTC.

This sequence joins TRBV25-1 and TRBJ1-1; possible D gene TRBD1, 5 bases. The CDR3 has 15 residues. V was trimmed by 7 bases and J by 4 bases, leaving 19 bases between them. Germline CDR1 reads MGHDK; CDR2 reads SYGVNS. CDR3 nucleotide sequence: TGTGCCAGCACCCACCGGGAGGGGAAGTTCACTGAAGCTTTCTTT. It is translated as CASTHREGKFTEAFF.

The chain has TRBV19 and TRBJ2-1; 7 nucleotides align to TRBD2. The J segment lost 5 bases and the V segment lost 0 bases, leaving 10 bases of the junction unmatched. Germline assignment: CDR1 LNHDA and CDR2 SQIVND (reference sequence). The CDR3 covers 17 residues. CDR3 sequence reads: CASSIDRGTTWNNEQFF. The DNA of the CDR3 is TGTGCCAGTAGTATAGATCGGGGGACTACCTGGAACAATGAGCAGTTCTTC.

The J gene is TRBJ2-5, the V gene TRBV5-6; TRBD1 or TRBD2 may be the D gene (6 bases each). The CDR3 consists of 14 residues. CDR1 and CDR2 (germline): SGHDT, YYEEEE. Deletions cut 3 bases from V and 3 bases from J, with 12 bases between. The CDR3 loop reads CASSSEGEEETQYF. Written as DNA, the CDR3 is TGTGCCAGCAGCTCGGAGGGGGAGGAAGAGACCCAGTACTTC. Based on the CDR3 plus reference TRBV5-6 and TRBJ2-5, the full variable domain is DAGVTQSPTHLIKTRGQQVTLRCSPKSGHDTVSWYQQALGQGPQFIFQYYEEEERQRGNFPDRFSGHQFPNYSSELNVNALLLGDSALYLCASSSEGEEETQYFGPGTRLLVL.

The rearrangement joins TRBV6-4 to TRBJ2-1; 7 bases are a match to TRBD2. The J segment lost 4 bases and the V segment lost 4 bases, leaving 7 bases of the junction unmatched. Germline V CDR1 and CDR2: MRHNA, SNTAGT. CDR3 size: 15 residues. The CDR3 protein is CASSAMAGVYNEQFF. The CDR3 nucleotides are TGTGCCAGCAGTGCGATGGCGGGAGTGTACAATGAGCAGTTCTTC.

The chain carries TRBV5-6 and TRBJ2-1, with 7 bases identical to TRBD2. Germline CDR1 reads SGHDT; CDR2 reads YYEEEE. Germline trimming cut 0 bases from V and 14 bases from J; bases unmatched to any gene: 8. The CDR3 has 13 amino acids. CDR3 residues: CASSLGGSGNKFF. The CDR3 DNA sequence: TGTGCCAGCAGCTTGGGAGGAAGCGGGAACAAGTTCTTC.

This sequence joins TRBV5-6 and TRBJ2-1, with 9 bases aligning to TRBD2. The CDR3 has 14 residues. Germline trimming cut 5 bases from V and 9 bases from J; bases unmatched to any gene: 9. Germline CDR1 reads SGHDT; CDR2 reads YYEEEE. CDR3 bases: TGTGCCAGCAGTGGGCGGGAGGGCTCAGGTGAGCAGTTCTTC. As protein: CASSGREGSGEQFF.

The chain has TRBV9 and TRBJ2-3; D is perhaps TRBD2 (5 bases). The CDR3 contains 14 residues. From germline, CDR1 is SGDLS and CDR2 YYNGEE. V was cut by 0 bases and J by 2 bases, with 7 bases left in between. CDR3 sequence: CASSVEAVTDTQYF. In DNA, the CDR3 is TGTGCCAGCAGCGTAGAAGCGGTCACAGATACGCAGTATTTT.

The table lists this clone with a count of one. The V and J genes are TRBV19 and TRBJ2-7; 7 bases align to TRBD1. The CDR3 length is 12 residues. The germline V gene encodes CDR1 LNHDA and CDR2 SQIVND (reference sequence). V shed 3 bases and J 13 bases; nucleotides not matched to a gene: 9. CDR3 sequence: CASSIGDSGFYF. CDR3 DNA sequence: TGTGCCAGTAGTATTGGGGACAGTGGATTCTACTTC.

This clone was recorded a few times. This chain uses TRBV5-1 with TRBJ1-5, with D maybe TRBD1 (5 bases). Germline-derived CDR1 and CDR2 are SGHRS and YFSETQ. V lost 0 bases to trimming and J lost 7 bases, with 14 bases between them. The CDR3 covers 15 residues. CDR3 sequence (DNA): TGCGCCAGCAGCTTGGTTGGGGCCGAGGGACAGCCCCAGCATTTT. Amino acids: CASSLVGAEGQPQHF.

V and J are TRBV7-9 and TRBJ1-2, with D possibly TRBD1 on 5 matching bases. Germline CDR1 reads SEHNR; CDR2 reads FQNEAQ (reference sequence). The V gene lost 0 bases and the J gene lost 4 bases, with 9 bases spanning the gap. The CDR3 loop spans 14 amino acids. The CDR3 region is CASSLAGGGYGYTF. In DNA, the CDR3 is TGTGCCAGCAGCTTAGCGGGGGGTGGCTATGGCTACACCTTC.

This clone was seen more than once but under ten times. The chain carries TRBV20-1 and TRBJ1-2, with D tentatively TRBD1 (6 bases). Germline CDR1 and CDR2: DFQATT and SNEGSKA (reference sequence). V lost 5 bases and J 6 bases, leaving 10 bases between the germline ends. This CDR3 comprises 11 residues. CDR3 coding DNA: TGCAGTGCTCAGACAGGCAATGGCTACACCTTC. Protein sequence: CSAQTGNGYTF.

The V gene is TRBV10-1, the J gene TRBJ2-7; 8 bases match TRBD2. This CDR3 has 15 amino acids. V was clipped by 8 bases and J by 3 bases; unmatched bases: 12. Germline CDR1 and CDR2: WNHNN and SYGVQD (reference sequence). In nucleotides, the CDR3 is TGCGCCAGCTCGGGAGGGGGACCAGAAGTCTACGAGCAGTACTTC. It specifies CASSGGGPEVYEQYF.

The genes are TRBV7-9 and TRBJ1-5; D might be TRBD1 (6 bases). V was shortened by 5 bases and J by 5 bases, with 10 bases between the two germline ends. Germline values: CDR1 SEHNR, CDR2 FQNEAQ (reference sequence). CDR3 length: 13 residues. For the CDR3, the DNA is TGTGCCAGCAGCCGACAGGTCGATCAGCCCCAGCATTTT. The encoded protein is CASSRQVDQPQHF.

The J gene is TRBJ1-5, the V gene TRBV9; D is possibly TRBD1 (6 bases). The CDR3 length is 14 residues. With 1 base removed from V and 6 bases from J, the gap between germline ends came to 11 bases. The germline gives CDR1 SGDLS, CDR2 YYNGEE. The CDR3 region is CASSVSGVSQPQHF. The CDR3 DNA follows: TGTGCCAGCAGCGTATCAGGGGTCAGTCAGCCCCAGCATTTT.

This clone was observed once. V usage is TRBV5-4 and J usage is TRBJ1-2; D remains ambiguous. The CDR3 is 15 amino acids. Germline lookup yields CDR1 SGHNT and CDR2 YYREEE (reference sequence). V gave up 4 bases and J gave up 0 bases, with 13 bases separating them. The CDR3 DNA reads TGTGCCAGCAGCCCCTTCGGCCAGGCTAACTATGGCTACACCTTC. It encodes CASSPFGQANYGYTF. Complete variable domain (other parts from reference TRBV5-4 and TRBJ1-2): ETGVTQSPTHLIKTRGQQVTLRCSSQSGHNTVSWYQQALGQGPQFIFQYYREEENGRGNFPPRFSGLQFPNYSSELNVNALELDDSALYLCASSPFGQANYGYTFGSGTRLTVV.

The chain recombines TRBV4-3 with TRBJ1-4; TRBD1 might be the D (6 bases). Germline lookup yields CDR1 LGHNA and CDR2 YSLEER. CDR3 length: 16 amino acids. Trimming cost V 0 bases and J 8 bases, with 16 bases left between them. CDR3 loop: CASSQDLRDRQEKLFF. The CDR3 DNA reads TGCGCCAGCAGCCAAGATCTTCGAGACAGGCAAGAAAAACTGTTTTTT.

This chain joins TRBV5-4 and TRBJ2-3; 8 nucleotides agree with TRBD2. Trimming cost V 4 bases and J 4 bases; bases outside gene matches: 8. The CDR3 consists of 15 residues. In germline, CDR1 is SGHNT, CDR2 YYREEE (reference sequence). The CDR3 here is CASSALAGSADTQYF. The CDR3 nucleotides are TGTGCCAGCAGCGCCTTAGCGGGAAGTGCAGATACGCAGTATTTT.

The CDR3 nucleotides read TGCAGCGGGATATTAGCGGGGGGTCACACAGATACGCAGTATTTT. Residues: CSGILAGGHTDTQYF. The chain carries TRBV29-1 and TRBJ2-3; 10 nucleotides align to TRBD2. This CDR3 is 15 amino acids long. The V gene's germline CDR1 is SQVTM and CDR2 ANQGSEA. The V gene end was trimmed by 7 bases and the J gene end by 2 bases; junction bases not matched to a gene: 9.

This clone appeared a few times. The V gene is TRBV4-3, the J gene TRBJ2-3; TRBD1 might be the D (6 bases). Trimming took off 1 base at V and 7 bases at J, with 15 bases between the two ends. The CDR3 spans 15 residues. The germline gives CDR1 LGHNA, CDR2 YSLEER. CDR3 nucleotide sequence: TGCGCCAGCAGCCAAGGTGGCAGGGGTGGGAATACGCAGTATTTT. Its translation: CASSQGGRGGNTQYF.

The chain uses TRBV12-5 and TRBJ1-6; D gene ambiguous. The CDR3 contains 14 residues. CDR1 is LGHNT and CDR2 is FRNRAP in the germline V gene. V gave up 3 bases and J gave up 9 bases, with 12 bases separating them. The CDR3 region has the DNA TGTGCTAGTGGTTTAGACAAGCTTCTTTCACCCCTCCACTTT. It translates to CASGLDKLLSPLHF.